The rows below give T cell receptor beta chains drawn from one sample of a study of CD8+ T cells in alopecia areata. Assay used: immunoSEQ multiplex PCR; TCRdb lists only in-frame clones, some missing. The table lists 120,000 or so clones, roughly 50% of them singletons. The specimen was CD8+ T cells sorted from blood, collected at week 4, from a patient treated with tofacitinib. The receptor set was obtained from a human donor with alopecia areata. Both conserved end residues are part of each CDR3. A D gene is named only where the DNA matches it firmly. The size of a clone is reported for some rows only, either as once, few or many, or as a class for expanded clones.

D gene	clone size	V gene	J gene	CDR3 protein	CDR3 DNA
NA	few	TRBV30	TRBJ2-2	CAWIADSVPGELFF	TGTGCCTGGATCGCAGATAGCGTCCCCGGGGAGCTGTTTTTT
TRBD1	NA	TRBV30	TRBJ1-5	CAWSPTGARQPQHF	TGTGCCTGGAGCCCTACAGGGGCTAGGCAGCCCCAGCATTTT
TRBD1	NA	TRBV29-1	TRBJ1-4	CSGVPCQGGNEKLFF	TGCAGCGGTGTACCTTGTCAGGGGGGGAATGAAAAACTGTTTTTT
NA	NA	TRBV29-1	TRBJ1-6	CSVVEDVGSPLHF	TGCAGCGTTGTAGAGGATGTCGGATCACCCCTCCACTTT
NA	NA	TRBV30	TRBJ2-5	CAWSPKGETQYF	TGTGCCTGGAGTCCCAAGGGGGAGACCCAGTACTTC
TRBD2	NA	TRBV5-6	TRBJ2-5	CASSLPPGERGPQETQYF	TGTGCCAGCAGCTTGCCCCCCGGGGAGCGGGGGCCCCAAGAGACCCAGTACTTC
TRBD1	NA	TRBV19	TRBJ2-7	CASSIGGGSYEQYF	TGTGCCAGTAGTATAGGAGGGGGCAGCTACGAGCAGTACTTC
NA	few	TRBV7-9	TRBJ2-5	CASSLSRVETQYF	TGTGCCAGCAGCTTAAGCAGGGTGGAGACCCAGTACTTC
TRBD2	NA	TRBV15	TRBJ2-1	CATSRRLAESSYNEQFF	TGTGCCACCAGCAGACGACTAGCGGAGAGCTCCTACAATGAGCAGTTCTTC
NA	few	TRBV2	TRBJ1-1	CASTSPVGTEAFF	TGTGCCAGCACGAGCCCCGTGGGCACTGAAGCTTTCTTT
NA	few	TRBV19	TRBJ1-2	CASSIDLTNYGYTF	TGTGCCAGTAGTATAGATCTTACTAACTATGGCTACACCTTC
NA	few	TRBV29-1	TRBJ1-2	CSVPHGPYGYTF	TGCAGCGTCCCCCACGGGCCCTATGGCTACACCTTC
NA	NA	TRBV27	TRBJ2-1	CASSSEFRGSYNEQFF	TGTGCCAGCAGTTCAGAGTTTCGGGGTTCCTACAATGAGCAGTTCTTC
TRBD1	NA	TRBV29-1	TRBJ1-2	CSVMNRDSPFYGYTF	TGCAGCGTTATGAACCGGGACAGTCCCTTCTATGGCTACACCTTC
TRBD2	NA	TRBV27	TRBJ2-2	CASRSGLAGARSGELFF	TGTGCCAGCAGGTCGGGACTAGCGGGGGCCAGGAGCGGGGAGCTGTTTTTT
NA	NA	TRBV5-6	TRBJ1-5	CASSLGSQPQHF	TGTGCCAGCAGCTTGGGTAGTCAGCCCCAGCATTTT
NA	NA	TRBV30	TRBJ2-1	CAWTDTGESYNEQFF	TGTGCCTGGACCGACACAGGAGAATCCTACAATGAGCAGTTCTTC
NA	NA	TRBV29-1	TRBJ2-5	CSVEDRGRPGETQYF	TGCAGCGTTGAAGATCGAGGCAGGCCTGGAGAGACCCAGTACTTC
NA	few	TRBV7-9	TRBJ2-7	CASSPTEIYEQYF	TGTGCCAGCAGTCCCACAGAGATCTACGAGCAGTACTTC
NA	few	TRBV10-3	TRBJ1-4	CAISDGGADEKLFF	TGTGCCATCAGTGACGGGGGAGCTGATGAAAAACTGTTTTTT
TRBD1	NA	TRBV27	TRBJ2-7	CASSSSRDSAYEQYF	TGTGCCAGCAGTTCATCCCGGGACAGCGCCTACGAGCAGTACTTC
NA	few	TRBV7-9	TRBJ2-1	CASGGTFVEQFF	TGTGCCAGCGGAGGTACGTTCGTGGAGCAGTTCTTC
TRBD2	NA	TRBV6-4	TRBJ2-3	CASSPTGGTDTQYF	TGTGCCAGCAGTCCTACCGGGGGGACAGATACGCAGTATTTT
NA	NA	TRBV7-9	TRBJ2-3	CASSLPEDTQYF	TGTGCCAGCAGCTTACCCGAAGATACGCAGTATTTT
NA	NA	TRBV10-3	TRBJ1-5	CAISEGQGNQPQHF	TGTGCCATCAGTGAGGGGCAGGGGAATCAGCCCCAGCATTTT
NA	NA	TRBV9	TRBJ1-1	CASSPLLKAEAFF	TGTGCCAGCAGCCCCCTTCTCAAGGCTGAAGCTTTCTTT
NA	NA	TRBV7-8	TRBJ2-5	CASSLAQGRGQETQYF	TGTGCCAGCAGCTTAGCTCAGGGACGGGGGCAAGAGACCCAGTACTTC
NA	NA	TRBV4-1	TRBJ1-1	CASSQDIGITEAFF	TGCGCCAGCAGCCAAGATATAGGGATAACTGAAGCTTTCTTT
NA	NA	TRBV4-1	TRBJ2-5	CASSRSAEQETQYF	TGCGCCAGCAGCCGAAGCGCGGAACAAGAGACCCAGTACTTC
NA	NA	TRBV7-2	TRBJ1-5	CASSISGNQPQHF	TGTGCCAGCAGCATAAGCGGCAATCAGCCCCAGCATTTT
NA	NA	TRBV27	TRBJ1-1	CASSLGSGGTEAFF	TGTGCCAGCAGTTTAGGGTCCGGCGGCACTGAAGCTTTCTTT
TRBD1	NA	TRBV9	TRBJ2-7	CASSVGGTALYEQYF	TGTGCCAGCAGCGTAGGGGGGACAGCCCTCTACGAGCAGTACTTC
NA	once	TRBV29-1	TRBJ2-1	CSVEDAGTGEQFF	TGCAGCGTTGAAGATGCAGGAACCGGTGAGCAGTTCTTC
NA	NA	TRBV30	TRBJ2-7	CAWTGNTYEQYF	TGTGCCTGGACAGGGAACACCTACGAGCAGTACTTC
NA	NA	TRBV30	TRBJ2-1	CAWETGSREQFF	TGTGCCTGGGAGACAGGCTCTAGGGAGCAGTTCTTC
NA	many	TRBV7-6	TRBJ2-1	CASSYTGTGYNEQFF	TGTGCCAGCAGCTATACCGGGACGGGTTACAATGAGCAGTTCTTC
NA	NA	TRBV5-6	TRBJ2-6	CASSLWGSGANVLTF	TGTGCCAGCAGCTTGTGGGGCTCTGGGGCCAACGTCCTGACTTTC
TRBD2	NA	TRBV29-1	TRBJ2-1	CSGFTSGGASEQFF	TGCAGCGGGTTCACTAGCGGGGGGGCCAGTGAGCAGTTCTTC
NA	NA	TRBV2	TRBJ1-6	CASEMGGSPLHF	TGTGCCAGCGAGATGGGGGGTTCACCCCTCCACTTT
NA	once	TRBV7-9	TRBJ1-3	CASSLQGSSGNTIYF	TGTGCCAGCAGCCTCCAGGGAAGCTCTGGAAACACCATATATTTT
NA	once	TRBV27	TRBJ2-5	CASSLLGEGETQYF	TGTGCCAGCAGTTTATTAGGGGAAGGAGAGACCCAGTACTTC
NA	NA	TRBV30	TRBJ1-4	CAWSAWANEKLFF	TGTGCCTGGAGTGCTTGGGCCAATGAAAAACTGTTTTTT
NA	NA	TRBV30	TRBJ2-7	CASDSRRPYEQYF	TGTGCCTCAGACAGTCGTAGACCCTACGAGCAGTACTTC
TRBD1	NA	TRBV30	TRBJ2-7	CAWSNGQGAHEQYF	TGTGCCTGGAGTAACGGCCAGGGGGCCCACGAGCAGTACTTC
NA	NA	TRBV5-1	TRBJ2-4	CASSLEQNEIIQYF	TGCGCCAGCAGCTTGGAACAGAATGAAATCATTCAGTACTTC
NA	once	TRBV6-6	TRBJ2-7	CASRTGQSYEQYF	TGTGCCAGCAGAACAGGACAGTCCTACGAGCAGTACTTC
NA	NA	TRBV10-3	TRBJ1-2	CAISEGVGYGYTF	TGTGCCATCAGTGAGGGGGTTGGCTATGGCTACACCTTC
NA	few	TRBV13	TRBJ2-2	CASSPPAGELFF	TGTGCCAGCAGCCCCCCCGCCGGGGAGCTGTTTTTT
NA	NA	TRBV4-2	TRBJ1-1	CASSGGNFNTEAFF	TGTGCCAGCAGCGGGGGAAATTTCAACACTGAAGCTTTCTTT
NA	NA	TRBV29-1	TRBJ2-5	CSVVYETQYF	TGCAGCGTTGTTTACGAGACCCAGTACTTC